In its sample, the clone carrying this T cell receptor (beta chain) was seen a few times. The antigen remains unidentified. The sample belongs to a study of T-cell memory formation after mild COVID-19. General study findings and limits: While clones contracting from day 15 to 85 were balanced between CD4 and CD8, later expanders leaned CD4+.

TCRdb re-called the 5' RACE reads through MiXCR, storing one row per CDR3 protein. The sample lists fewer than 450,000 distinct CDR3 sequences, approximately 24% occurring once. The V gene lost 6 bases and the J gene lost 8 bases, with 17 bases spanning the gap. CDR3 length: 14 amino acids. The source material was PBMCs or a T cell subset sorted from them (not recorded which). The chain recombines TRBV12-3 or TRBV12-4 with TRBJ2-1; D is unclear. The TCR originated in an adult woman who had mild COVID-19 (a few samples of this study predate the infection). Cell type and time point are not known. CDR3 region: CASSPNGVLDEQFF. The DNA of the CDR3 is TGTGCCAGCAGCCCGAATGGGGTCCTTGATGAGCAGTTCTTC.